This record concerns one TCR beta chain sequence. This CDR3 has 14 residues. Trimming removed 5 bases at V and 7 bases at J, with 18 bases between. CDR1 and CDR2 (germline): MDHEN, SYDVKM. It was with a sample-barcoded 5' primer and a J-beta primer mix that a second PCR of roughly 7 to 12 cycles was run. Via MiXCR, TCRdb re-called the 5' RACE reads, giving one row per CDR3 protein. The profile shows hundreds of thousands of distinct CDR3 sequences, roughly 43% of them singletons. These data originate in a study of blood T cells in healthy people across ages. The source of this sequence is an elderly man in good health. V gene TRBV28 combines with J gene TRBJ2-7; TRBD1 or TRBD2 may be the D gene (7 bases each). The sequencing sample was made of blood. This chain's CDR3 is CASSPPTGREEQYF. CDR3 nucleotide sequence: TGTGCCAGCAGTCCCCCGACAGGGAGGGAAGAGCAGTACTTC.